The text below deals with one TCR beta chain. The target antigen is unknown. Unsorted PBMC contributed 300 ng DNA, about 30,000 T cell genomes, to each replicate PCR. Data came from immunoSEQ multiplex PCR; TCRdb stores just in-frame clones and leaves some out. The sample carries about 510,000 clones, 79% recorded once. This CDR3 comprises 12 residues. CDR1 is MDHEN, CDR2 SYDVKM, per germline. V dropped 8 bases and J dropped 0 bases, with 5 bases sitting between them. These data come from a study of shared clonotypes between healthy human individuals. Across the study: Donors were a couple of women and a few men aged 18 to 49. Study-level points and caveats: Few donors restricted represented genetic and exposure-history diversity.

Input material: PBMCs. The receptor was derived from a woman in her thirties or forties in good health. Some clones in this sample may be carry-over from other donors' samples. The chain recombines TRBV28 with TRBJ1-5; D ambiguous. CDR3 amino acids: CASELSNQPQHF. The CDR3 DNA is TGTGCCAGCGAGCTTAGCAATCAGCCCCAGCATTTT.